Included here is one TCR beta chain sequence, with context. Clones were sequenced by immunoSEQ multiplex PCR, and TCRdb holds only the in-frame ones, with some missing. The sample holds around 250,000 clones; roughly 88% are singletons and the top ten take roughly 2%. Either two negative PCRs, clearance, or symptom resolution qualified Cohort 3 donors as recovered. This sample is part of a study of blood T cell repertoires in COVID-19. The overall study: The United States, Italy and Spain were the sources of the acute and convalescent COVID-19 samples.

This CDR3 comprises 16 residues. CDR1 is MDHEN and CDR2 is SYDVKM in the germline V gene. With 6 bases removed from V and 0 bases from J, the gap between germline ends came to 15 bases. The chain uses TRBV28 and TRBJ2-4, with TRBD1 as a possible D gene (6 bases). The clonotype comes from a woman aged 45 to 65 who had recovered from COVID-19. Sequenced: PBMCs or T cells enriched from blood (not recorded which). As DNA, the CDR3 is TGTGCCAGCAGCTTCGACAGGAAAATAGCCAAAAACATTCAGTACTTC. Its protein product is CASSFDRKIAKNIQYF.